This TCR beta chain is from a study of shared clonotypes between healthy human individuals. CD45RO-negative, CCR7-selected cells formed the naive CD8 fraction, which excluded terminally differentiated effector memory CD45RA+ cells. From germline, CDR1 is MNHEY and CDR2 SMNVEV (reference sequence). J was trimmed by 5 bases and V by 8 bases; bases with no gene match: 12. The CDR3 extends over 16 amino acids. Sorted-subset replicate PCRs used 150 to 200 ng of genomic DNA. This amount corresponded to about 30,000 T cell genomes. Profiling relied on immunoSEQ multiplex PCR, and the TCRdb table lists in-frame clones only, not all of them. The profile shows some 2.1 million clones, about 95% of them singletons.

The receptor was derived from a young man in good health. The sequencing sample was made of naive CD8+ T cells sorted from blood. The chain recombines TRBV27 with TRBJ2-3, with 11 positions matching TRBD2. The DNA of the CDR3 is TGTGCCAGCGGATCCCTGAGTAGCGGGGGGGTAGATACGCAGTATTTT. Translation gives CASGSLSSGGVDTQYF.